Sequencing of this T cell receptor (beta chain) was carried out in a study of cytomegalovirus exposure and HLA in healthy donors. About the study: Genotyping of hundreds of donors showed that 80% to 85% belonged to the Caucasian-associated ancestry cluster. Study-level findings and limits: Associated with HLA alleles at 0.05 false discovery rate in a later analysis were over 15,000 TCR beta sequences.

Each donor's status was that of a healthy bone marrow donor. V was shortened by 7 bases and J by 3 bases, with 13 bases between the two germline ends. CDR1 is SQVTM, CDR2 ANQGSEA, per germline. This CDR3 has 12 amino acids. The PCR used 60 Vbeta and 13 Jbeta primers. Sequenced by immunoSEQ multiplex PCR; TCRdb stores in-frame clones only, minus some. The sample contains 120,000 or so clones, about 80% of which appear only once. Of note for this clone: No antigen is known for it.

The sample taken for sequencing was PBMCs. The TCR sequence derives from a man aged 30 to 39 in good health and CMV-seropositive. The J gene is TRBJ2-7, the V gene TRBV29-1; D possibly corresponds to TRBD1 (5 bases). CDR3 in amino acids: CSGRAGNYEQYF. In DNA, the CDR3 is TGCAGCGGCCGGGCAGGGAACTACGAGCAGTACTTC.